This record covers a single TCR beta chain. The antigen is unknown. A read error may be the cause here, since a much bigger clone is one base away. Sample-barcoded 5' priming and a J-beta primer mix drove a second PCR of about 6 to 11 cycles. TCRdb redid the calling of the 5' RACE reads with MiXCR, one entry per CDR3 protein. The table shows about 680,000 distinct CDR3 sequences, with more than 40% occurring only once. The sample originates from a study of blood T cells in healthy people across ages. Study outcomes and limitations: Estimates based on one million T cells were treated as lower bounds.

This CDR3 is built from 15 residues. Germline-derived CDR1 and CDR2 are SQVTM and ANQGSEA. The V gene end was trimmed by 2 bases and the J gene end by 2 bases; junction bases not matched to a gene: 8. The TCR was taken from a woman aged 55-75 years in good health. The sample comprised blood. The chain carries TRBV29-1 and TRBJ2-5; 7 bases are a match to TRBD1. The CDR3 spells CSVESTGVFQETQYF. For the CDR3, the DNA is TGCAGCGTTGAATCTACAGGGGTATTTCAAGAGACCCAGTACTTC.